This T cell receptor beta chain was captured in a study of cytomegalovirus exposure and HLA in healthy donors. To note about this clone: What it binds is unknown.

General study points: When analyzed later, a missense DCLRE1C variant was found to be linked to TCR beta V- and J-gene trimming.

A multiplex PCR was run with 60 Vbeta primers and 13 Jbeta primers. Only in-frame clones appear in the TCRdb table, and some are missing; sequencing was by immunoSEQ multiplex PCR. The sample carries over 150,000 clones, around 86% recorded once. J was trimmed by 6 bases and V by 4 bases; bases with no gene match: 7. The length of the CDR3 is 14 residues. Germline CDR1 is SGHRS and CDR2 is YFSETQ. The chain combines TRBV5-1 with TRBJ2-3, with 8 bases that match TRBD2. The source material was PBMCs. This sequence originates from a woman aged 45-65 years in good health and CMV-seropositive. This CDR3 is CASSMGTGGDTQYF. The CDR3 coding sequence is TGCGCCAGCAGCATGGGGACGGGGGGGGATACGCAGTATTTT.